The 21 T cell receptor beta chains below come from one sample, sequenced in a study of blood T cell repertoires in COVID-19. Clones were read by immunoSEQ multiplex PCR, and TCRdb kept only the in-frame ones, dropping some. The data contain roughly 230,000 clones, 80% to 90% of them singletons. The sequenced sample consisted of PBMCs or T cells enriched from blood (not recorded which). These receptors were obtained from a woman aged 50 to 65 who had been exposed to COVID-19.

The chain has TRBV6-5 and TRBJ2-1; D not resolved. The CDR3 extends over 13 amino acids. CDR1 is MNHEY, CDR2 SVGAGI, per germline. V shed 6 bases and J shed 1 base, with 7 bases lying between them. The CDR3 nucleotides read TGTGCCAGCAGGAGACTTTCCTACAATGAGCAGTTCTTC. Protein sequence: CASRRLSYNEQFF.

The DNA for the CDR3 is TGTGCCAGCAGCCTAGCGAACGGACAGACCTCTGGAAACACCATATATTTT. It is translated as CASSLANGQTSGNTIYF. V gene TRBV13 combines with J gene TRBJ1-3; TRBD1 might be the D (6 bases). This CDR3 has 17 residues. The germline V gene has CDR1 PRHDT and CDR2 FYEKMQ (reference sequence). Trimming took off 5 bases at V and 0 bases at J, with 17 bases between the two ends.

This sequence joins TRBV6-5 and TRBJ1-5; D is possibly TRBD1 (6 bases). V was cut by 10 bases and J by 0 bases, with 16 bases left in between. The CDR3 is made up of 15 amino acids. Germline V gives CDR1 MNHEY, CDR2 SVGAGI. Written as DNA, the CDR3 is TGTGCCACCCGGACGGACAGAAATAGCAATCAGCCCCAGCATTTT. It codes for CATRTDRNSNQPQHF.

The chain recombines TRBV23-1 with TRBJ2-6, with unresolved D. TRBV23-1 is marked as an open reading frame, function uncertain. This CDR3 comprises 14 residues. Between the trimmed V and J ends, which lost 8 bases and 0 bases, there was a span of 8 bases. The CDR3: CASGPFSGANVLTF. Written as DNA, the CDR3 is TGCGCCAGCGGGCCTTTCTCTGGGGCCAACGTCCTGACTTTC.

The gene calls are TRBV5-4 and TRBJ2-5; 8 bases line up with TRBD2. The V segment lost 0 bases and the J segment 7 bases; nucleotides outside the gene matches: 8. The CDR3 length is 15 residues. In germline, CDR1 is SGHNT, CDR2 YYREEE (reference sequence). CDR3: CASSLVQRGRGTQYF. The CDR3 DNA follows: TGTGCCAGCAGCTTGGTCCAGCGGGGGCGGGGGACCCAGTACTTC.

This clone was found a few times. V is TRBV24-1 and J is TRBJ2-1; 9 nucleotides line up with TRBD2. This CDR3 has 17 residues. Germline CDR1 reads KGHDR; CDR2 reads SFDVKD. V gave up 4 bases and J gave up 1 base; unmatched junction bases: 7. The DNA for the CDR3 is TGTGCCACCAGTGACCCCAGCGGGGGGAAATCCTACAATGAGCAGTTCTTC. The encoded protein is CATSDPSGGKSYNEQFF.

The chain couples TRBV29-1 to TRBJ1-2; D is uncertain. Trimming removed 4 bases at V and 0 bases at J, with 9 bases between. Germline V CDR1 and CDR2: SQVTM, ANQGSEA. The CDR3 has 13 amino acids. The CDR3 reads CSVVDHPNYGYTF. In DNA form, the CDR3 reads TGCAGCGTTGTAGACCATCCTAACTATGGCTACACCTTC.

The chain employs TRBV6-5 and TRBJ2-1; the match to TRBD2 covers 12 bases. In germline, CDR1 is MNHEY, CDR2 SVGAGI. The CDR3 is made up of 15 amino acids. J gave up 7 bases and V 4 bases, and 5 bases lay outside the gene matches. As DNA, the CDR3 is TGTGCCAGCAGTTTGGTGACTAGCGGGGGTAATGAGCAGTTCTTC. It codes for CASSLVTSGGNEQFF.

The chain combines TRBV5-1 with TRBJ1-4; D might be TRBD1 (6 bases). The germline gives CDR1 SGHRS, CDR2 YFSETQ. The CDR3 spans 14 residues. V lost 4 bases and J 8 bases, leaving 15 bases between the germline ends. The chain's CDR3 is CASSRTERGEKLFF. The CDR3 nucleotides are TGCGCCAGCAGCCGGACAGAGAGGGGGGAAAAACTGTTTTTT.

This chain links TRBV18 with TRBJ1-2; no definite D call. CDR3 size: 13 residues. From germline, CDR1 is KGHSH and CDR2 LQKENI. Trimming took off 3 bases at V and 4 bases at J, with 9 bases between the two ends. CDR3 amino acids: CASSPTPPYGYTF. The CDR3 DNA sequence: TGTGCCAGCTCACCCACACCTCCCTATGGCTACACCTTC.

The genes are TRBV18 and TRBJ1-2; D perhaps matches TRBD1 (6 bases). This CDR3 has 14 residues. Trimming took off 1 base at V and 4 bases at J, with 10 bases between the two ends. From germline, CDR1 is KGHSH and CDR2 LQKENI. CDR3 in DNA: TGTGCCAGCTCACCACAGGGGGATGCCTATGGCTACACCTTC. Amino acids: CASSPQGDAYGYTF.

V usage is TRBV24-1 and J usage is TRBJ2-1; weak D call: TRBD2 (7 bases). The CDR3 spans 16 residues. Between the trimmed V and J ends, which lost 4 bases and 7 bases, there was a span of 19 bases. The germline V gene encodes CDR1 KGHDR and CDR2 SFDVKD. DNA of the CDR3: TGTGCCACCAGTGAGACCCTAGGGGGGGCTAGGAATGAGCAGTTCTTC. This sequence encodes CATSETLGGARNEQFF.

This chain uses TRBV6-2 or TRBV6-3 with TRBJ2-3, with 8 nucleotides matching TRBD1. Germline V lookup: CDR1 MNHEY, CDR2 SVGEGT. The trim removed 6 bases at V and 2 bases at J, leaving 7 bases unmatched. This CDR3 has 15 residues. CDR3 sequence reads: CASRPGTGPTDTQYF. The CDR3 DNA reads as TGTGCCAGCAGACCTGGGACAGGCCCCACAGATACGCAGTATTTT.

This chain connects TRBV14 to TRBJ1-1; weak D call: TRBD1 (5 bases). CDR3 length: 12 amino acids. Germline V CDR1 and CDR2: SGHDN, FVKESK. V lost 5 bases and J 10 bases, leaving 14 bases between the germline ends. Here the CDR3 DNA reads TGTGCCAGCAGCAATAGGGGCGGTGGAGCTTTCTTT. Translated, it gives CASSNRGGGAFF.

The chain recombines TRBV5-8 with TRBJ1-5; D ambiguous. Trimming stripped 3 bases from V and 4 bases from J, with 8 bases between. Germline V gene sequence: CDR1 SGHTS, CDR2 YDEGEE. The CDR3 is made up of 13 amino acids. CDR3 loop: CASSWTENQPQHF. The DNA for the CDR3 is TGTGCCAGCAGCTGGACTGAGAATCAGCCCCAGCATTTT.

V is TRBV30 and J is TRBJ2-7; D is perhaps TRBD2 (5 bases). Trimming removed 2 bases from V and 0 bases from J, with 11 bases in between. This CDR3 contains 14 residues. From germline, CDR1 is GTSNPN and CDR2 SVGIG (reference sequence). Here the CDR3 reads CAWSRGPLSYEQYF. The CDR3 DNA sequence: TGTGCCTGGAGTCGAGGGCCACTCTCCTACGAGCAGTACTTC.

This clone was seen repeatedly, ten times or more. The V call is TRBV11-2, the J call TRBJ1-1, with D perhaps matching TRBD1 (5 bases). Trimming took off 0 bases at V and 10 bases at J, with 18 bases between the two ends. Germline V gene sequence: CDR1 SGHAT, CDR2 FQNNGV. The CDR3 spans 15 residues. The CDR3 spells CASSLDQGSTLVAFF. CDR3 bases: TGTGCCAGCAGCTTAGACCAGGGTTCGACTCTCGTAGCTTTCTTT. Full variable domain (remainder filled in from reference TRBV11-2 and TRBJ1-1): EAGVAQSPRYKIIEKRQSVAFWCNPISGHATLYWYQQILGQGPKLLIQFQNNGVVDDSQLPKDRFSAERLKGVDSTLKIQPAKLEDSAVYLCASSLDQGSTLVAFFGQGTRLTVV.

This sequence joins TRBV21-1 and TRBJ2-7; TRBD2 is the table's D call, not checked against the DNA. TRBV21-1 has pseudogene status. The CDR3 covers 14 residues. The CDR3 DNA reads as TGTGCCAGCAGCAATGCGGGGGCCCCCTACGAGCAGTACTTC. Encoded protein: CASSNAGAPYEQYF.

The sample holds one count of this clone. The chain has TRBV3-1 (or the pseudogene TRBV3-2) and TRBJ1-2; weak D call: TRBD1 (6 bases). This CDR3 region has 16 residues. V was shortened by 3 bases and J by 4 bases, with 18 bases between the two germline ends. CDR1 is LGHDT and CDR2 is YNNKEL in the germline V gene (reference sequence). CDR3 sequence reads: CASSHSRRGFVYGYTF. DNA of the CDR3: TGTGCCAGCAGCCACAGTCGCAGGGGATTTGTCTATGGCTACACCTTC.

The chain recombines TRBV5-1 with TRBJ2-6, with a tentative D call TRBD1 (5 bases). The germline V gene encodes CDR1 SGHRS and CDR2 YFSETQ. Trimming removed 4 bases from V and 2 bases from J, with 13 bases in between. The CDR3 extends over 16 amino acids. The CDR3 here is CASSGIQGTGANVLTF. The CDR3 region has the DNA TGCGCCAGCAGCGGAATCCAGGGAACTGGGGCCAACGTCCTGACTTTC.

The chain couples TRBV15 to TRBJ2-2, with 7 bases lining up with TRBD1. V trimming: 5 bases; J trimming: 4 bases; junction bases outside the gene matches: 7. Germline V gene sequence: CDR1 LNHNV, CDR2 YYDKDF (reference sequence). The CDR3 extends over 15 amino acids. CDR3 nucleotide sequence: TGTGCCACCAGCTCCGGGACAGTTGCCACCGGGGAGCTGTTTTTT. Its protein product is CATSSGTVATGELFF.